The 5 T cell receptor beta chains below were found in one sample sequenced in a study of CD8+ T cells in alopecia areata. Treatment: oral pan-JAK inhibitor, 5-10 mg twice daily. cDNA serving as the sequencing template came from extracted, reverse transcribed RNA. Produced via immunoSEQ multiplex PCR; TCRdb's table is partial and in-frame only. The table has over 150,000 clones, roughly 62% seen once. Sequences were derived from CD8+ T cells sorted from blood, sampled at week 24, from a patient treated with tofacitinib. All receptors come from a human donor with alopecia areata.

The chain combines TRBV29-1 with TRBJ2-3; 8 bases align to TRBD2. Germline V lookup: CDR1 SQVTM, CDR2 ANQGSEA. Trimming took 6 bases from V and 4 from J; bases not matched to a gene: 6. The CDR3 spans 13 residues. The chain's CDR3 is CSVDGGVADTQYF. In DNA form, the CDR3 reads TGCAGCGTCGACGGGGGGGTGGCAGATACGCAGTATTTT.

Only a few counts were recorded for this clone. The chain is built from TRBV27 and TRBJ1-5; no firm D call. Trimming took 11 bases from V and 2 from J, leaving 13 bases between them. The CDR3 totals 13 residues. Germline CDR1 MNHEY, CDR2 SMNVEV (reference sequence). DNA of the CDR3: TGTGCCTCGGCCCTGGGCGGCAATCAGCCCCAGCATTTT. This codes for CASALGGNQPQHF.

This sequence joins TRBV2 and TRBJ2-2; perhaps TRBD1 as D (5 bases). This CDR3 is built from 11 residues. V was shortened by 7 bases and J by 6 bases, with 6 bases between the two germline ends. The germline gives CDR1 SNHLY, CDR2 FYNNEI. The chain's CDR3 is CASMGPGELFF. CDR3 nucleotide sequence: TGTGCCAGCATGGGGCCCGGGGAGCTGTTTTTT.

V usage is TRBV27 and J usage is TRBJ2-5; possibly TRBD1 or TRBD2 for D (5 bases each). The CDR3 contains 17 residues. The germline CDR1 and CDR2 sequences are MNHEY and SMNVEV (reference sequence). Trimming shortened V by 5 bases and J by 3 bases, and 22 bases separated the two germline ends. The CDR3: CASSPPPAPGRKETQYF. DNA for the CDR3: TGTGCCAGCAGTCCCCCTCCAGCCCCAGGGAGAAAAGAGACCCAGTACTTC.

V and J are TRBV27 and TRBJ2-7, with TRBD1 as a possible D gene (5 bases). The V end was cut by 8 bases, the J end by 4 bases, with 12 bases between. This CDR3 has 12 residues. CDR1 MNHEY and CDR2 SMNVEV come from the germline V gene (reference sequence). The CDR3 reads CASSTQGYEQYF. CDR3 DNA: TGTGCCAGCTCAACCCAGGGTTACGAGCAGTACTTC.